Following are 18 T cell receptor beta chains from one sample sequenced in a study of blood T cell repertoires in COVID-19. Repertoires were generated with immunoSEQ multiplex PCR, while TCRdb's copy carries only in-frame clones and drops some. There are some 210,000 clones in the sample; approximately 84% occur only once, and approximately 8% lies in the top ten. The specimen sequenced was peripheral blood. Every receptor here comes from a woman aged 50 to 60 with active or convalescent COVID-19.

The chain joins TRBV3-1 (or the pseudogene TRBV3-2) to TRBJ2-5, with TRBD1 identical over 11 bases. J gave up 5 bases and V 1 base, and 9 bases lay outside the gene matches. This CDR3 contains 17 residues. CDR1 is LGHDT, CDR2 YNNKEL, per germline (reference sequence). The CDR3 coding sequence is TGTGCCAGCAGCCAAGGTCCTGGACAGGGGGCTAGGGAGACCCAGTACTTC. Translating gives CASSQGPGQGARETQYF.

The table lists this clone with a count of one. The chain is built from TRBV30 and TRBJ1-1, with D possibly TRBD1 on 6 matching bases. With 3 bases removed from V and 4 bases from J, the gap between germline ends came to 9 bases. The CDR3 has 12 residues. Germline V gene lookup returns CDR1 GTSNPN and CDR2 SVGIG (reference sequence). The CDR3 DNA reads TGTGCCTGGAGCCTACAGGGCACTGAAGCTTTCTTT. Its protein is CAWSLQGTEAFF.

The chain couples TRBV5-1 to TRBJ1-4; 7 bases are shared with TRBD1. Trimming at V came to 3 bases and at J to 8 bases, leaving 10 bases not matched to a gene. Germline V gene sequence: CDR1 SGHRS, CDR2 YFSETQ. This CDR3 is 15 amino acids long. The CDR3 protein is CASSSEGAVREKLFF. The CDR3 nucleotides read TGCGCCAGCAGCTCGGAGGGGGCGGTAAGGGAAAAACTGTTTTTT.

The chain is built from TRBV20-1 and TRBJ2-1; weak D call: TRBD1 (5 bases). The CDR3 extends over 11 amino acids. Trimming took off 5 bases at V and 16 bases at J, with 18 bases between the two ends. CDR1 and CDR2 from the germline V gene are DFQATT and SNEGSKA (reference sequence). The CDR3 region has the DNA TGCAGTGCTTCCCTTGGGGCCCGGCGATTCTTC. It is translated as CSASLGARRFF.

The chain is built from TRBV12-5 and TRBJ1-3, with 7 bases fitting TRBD1. This CDR3 region has 15 residues. Germline-derived CDR1 and CDR2 are LGHNT and FRNRAP. With 5 bases clipped from V and 0 bases from J, the junction kept 4 bases outside the gene matches. CDR3 sequence reads: CASGARQGSGNTIYF. Written as DNA, the CDR3 is TGTGCTAGTGGTGCACGACAGGGCTCTGGAAACACCATATATTTT.

In this sample, this clone turned up a few times. V gene TRBV3-1 (or the pseudogene TRBV3-2) combines with J gene TRBJ2-7, with 9 nucleotides matching TRBD1. The CDR3 length is 16 residues. V lost 0 bases, J lost 3 bases, and 6 bases stayed unmatched. CDR1 is LGHDT, CDR2 YNNKEL, per germline (reference sequence). Written as DNA, the CDR3 is TGTGCCAGCAGCCAAGATGGGGGACAGGGATACTACGAGCAGTACTTC. This gives the protein CASSQDGGQGYYEQYF.

V and J are TRBV6-5 and TRBJ1-2; TRBD1 agrees at 9 bases. V was clipped by 7 bases and J by 3 bases; unmatched bases: 9. The CDR3 has 15 residues. CDR1 and CDR2 from the germline V gene are MNHEY and SVGAGI. This CDR3 is CASTIGTGQHYGYTF. DNA of the CDR3: TGTGCCAGCACTATCGGGACAGGGCAGCACTATGGCTACACCTTC.

This chain uses TRBV6-6 with TRBJ1-6, with a tentative D call TRBD1 (6 bases). Trimming took off 5 bases at V and 10 bases at J, with 15 bases between the two ends. The germline CDR1 and CDR2 sequences are MNHNY and SVGAGI (reference sequence). This CDR3 has 14 amino acids. CDR3 nucleotide sequence: TGTGCCAGCAGTCCCGGGGGGGGCGAATCACCCCTCCACTTT. Its protein is CASSPGGGESPLHF.

The gene calls are TRBV19 and TRBJ2-5; a weak D match, TRBD2 (6 bases). Trimming removed 5 bases at V and 4 bases at J, with 14 bases between. The CDR3 is made up of 14 amino acids. The germline V gene has CDR1 LNHDA and CDR2 SQIVND (reference sequence). The CDR3, as DNA: TGTGCCAGTAGTCCCGGGACTGGTGCAGAGACCCAGTACTTC. Translation gives CASSPGTGAETQYF.

V gene TRBV5-3 combines with J gene TRBJ1-4; no clear D gene. TRBV5-3 is known as an ORF, though its function is uncertain. This CDR3 is built from 16 residues. Trimming took 4 bases from V and 1 from J, leaving 14 bases between them. The CDR3 spells CARSHTSEVTNEKLFF. CDR3 nucleotides: TGTGCCAGAAGCCACACGAGCGAGGTAACTAATGAAAAACTGTTTTTT.

The chain couples TRBV15 to TRBJ2-1, with 8 bases lining up with TRBD1. From germline, CDR1 is LNHNV and CDR2 YYDKDF (reference sequence). The ends lost 5 bases at V and 6 bases at J; junction bases unmatched: 3. This CDR3 comprises 13 residues. CDR3: CATSGGQVNEQFF. CDR3 DNA sequence: TGTGCCACCAGCGGGGGACAGGTCAATGAGCAGTTCTTC.

The CDR3 protein is CASSPGSASYNEQFF. The CDR3 nucleotides are TGCGCCAGCAGCCCCGGGAGCGCCTCCTACAATGAGCAGTTCTTC. V and J are TRBV10-2 and TRBJ2-1, with D possibly TRBD2 on 6 matching bases. CDR1 is WSHSY and CDR2 is SAAADI in the germline V gene. The V and J ends lost 6 bases and 0 bases respectively, with 12 bases between them. This CDR3 is 15 amino acids long.

The CDR3 protein is CASSLWTGPTEAFF. Written as DNA, the CDR3 is TGTGCCAGCAGCCTATGGACAGGGCCCACTGAAGCTTTCTTT. The genes are TRBV5-5 and TRBJ1-1, with 8 positions matching TRBD1. J lost 4 bases, V lost 4 bases, and 6 bases had no gene match. This CDR3 has 14 amino acids. From germline, CDR1 is SGHKS and CDR2 YYEKEE (reference sequence). Supplemented by reference TRBV5-5 and TRBJ1-1, the full variable domain reads DAGVTQSPTHLIKTRGQQVTLRCSPISGHKSVSWYQQVLGQGPQFIFQYYEKEERGRGNFPDRFSARQFPNYSSELNVNALLLGDSALYLCASSLWTGPTEAFFGQGTRLTVV.

The genes are TRBV6-5 and TRBJ1-2, with TRBD1 as a possible D gene (5 bases). Looked up from germline, CDR1 is MNHEY and CDR2 is SVGAGI. V lost 8 bases to trimming and J lost 3 bases, with 7 bases between them. The CDR3 is 11 residues long. The CDR3: CASLRDYGYTF. The CDR3 coding sequence is TGTGCCAGCCTCAGGGACTATGGCTACACCTTC.

The V and J genes are TRBV7-2 and TRBJ2-3; D is possibly TRBD1 (5 bases). V lost 2 bases and J lost 2, with 20 bases in between. The CDR3 length is 18 residues. The germline V gene has CDR1 SGHTA and CDR2 FQGNSA. DNA for the CDR3: TGTGCCAGCAGCTTAATGTGGGGCGGCGGTCTGGACACAGATACGCAGTATTTT. It codes for CASSLMWGGGLDTDTQYF.

The CDR3 nucleotides read TGTGCCTCGGGGGAGTTTCAAGAGACCCAGTACTTC. It codes for CASGEFQETQYF. The J gene is TRBJ2-5, the V gene TRBV10-3; D is perhaps TRBD2 (6 bases). The CDR3 has 12 amino acids. The germline V gene encodes CDR1 ENHRY and CDR2 SYGVKD. The germline V and J ends were trimmed by 11 bases and 2 bases, with 12 bases remaining between them.

This clone was detected only once. This rearrangement joins TRBV9 to TRBJ1-6; D call uncertain. This CDR3 contains 14 residues. Germline CDR1 SGDLS, CDR2 YYNGEE. Trimming shortened V by 6 bases and J by 0 bases, and 7 bases separated the two germline ends. The CDR3 is CASTPSSYNSPLHF. The DNA of the CDR3 is TGTGCCAGCACACCCAGCTCCTATAATTCACCCCTCCACTTT.

J is TRBJ1-3 and V is TRBV4-2; D might be TRBD1 (5 bases). CDR3 length: 16 amino acids. The V and J ends lost 6 bases and 2 bases respectively, with 17 bases between them. CDR1 is LGHNA, CDR2 YNFKEQ, per germline. The CDR3 DNA sequence: TGTGCCAGCAGTCGGGACTTATACTCTGCTGGAAACACCATATATTTT. Its translation: CASSRDLYSAGNTIYF.